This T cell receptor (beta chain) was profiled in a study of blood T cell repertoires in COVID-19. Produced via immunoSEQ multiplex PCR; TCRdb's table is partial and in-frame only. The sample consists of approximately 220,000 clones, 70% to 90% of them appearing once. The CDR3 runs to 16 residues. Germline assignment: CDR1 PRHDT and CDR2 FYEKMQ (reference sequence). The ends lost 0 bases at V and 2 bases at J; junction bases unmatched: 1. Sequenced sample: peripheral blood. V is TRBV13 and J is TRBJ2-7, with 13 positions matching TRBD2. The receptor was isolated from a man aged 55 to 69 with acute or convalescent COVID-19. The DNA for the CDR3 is TGTGCCAGCAGCTTAGGAGGACTAGCGGGGGCCTACGAGCAGTACTTC. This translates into CASSLGGLAGAYEQYF.